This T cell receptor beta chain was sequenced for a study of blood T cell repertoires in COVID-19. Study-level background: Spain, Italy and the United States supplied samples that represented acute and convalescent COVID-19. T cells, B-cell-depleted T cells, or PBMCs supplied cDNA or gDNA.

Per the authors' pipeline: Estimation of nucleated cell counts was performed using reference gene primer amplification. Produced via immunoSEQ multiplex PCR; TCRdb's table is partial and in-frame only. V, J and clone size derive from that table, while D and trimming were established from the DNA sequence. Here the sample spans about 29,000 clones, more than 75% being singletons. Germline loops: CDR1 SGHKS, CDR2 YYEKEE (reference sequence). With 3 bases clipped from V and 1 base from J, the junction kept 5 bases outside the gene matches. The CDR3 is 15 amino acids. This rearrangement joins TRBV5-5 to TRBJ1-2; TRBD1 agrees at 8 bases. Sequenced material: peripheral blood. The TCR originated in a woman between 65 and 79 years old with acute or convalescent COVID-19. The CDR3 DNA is TGTGCCAGCAGCTGGGACAGGAACGTTAACTATGGCTACACCTTC. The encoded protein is CASSWDRNVNYGYTF.